Each of the 5 T cell receptor beta chains below was sequenced from the same sample in a study of blood T cell repertoires in COVID-19 (dated by TCRdb to the early 2020s). Receptor amplification or capture employed the immunoSEQ multiplex PCR assay. TCRdb took this table from immuneACCESS and kept in-frame rearrangements with V and J called. Such tables lack part of the clones; where checked against another copy, unresolved V genes explain under half of the gap, and the rest is unexplained. The sample yields some 340,000 clones; more than 70% were counted once. Together, the top ten hold about 2.7% of the sample. Sequenced sample: peripheral blood. The receptor set was obtained from a man between 25 and 39 years old with active or convalescent COVID-19.

V is TRBV9 and J is TRBJ2-1, with D possibly matching TRBD1 (5 bases). Per the germline V gene, CDR1 is SGDLS and CDR2 is YYNGEE. The ends were cut back, 7 bases at V and 0 bases at J, with 14 bases in the middle. CDR3 length equals 15 residues. CDR3 sequence: CASSPRGNSYNEQFF. The CDR3 nucleotides are TGTGCCAGCTCCCCTAGGGGTAACTCCTACAATGAGCAGTTCTTC.

This clone was observed a handful of times. The V call is TRBV15, the J call TRBJ1-2; TRBD1 matches 7 bases. The CDR3 contains 16 residues. The V gene end was trimmed by 3 bases and the J gene end by 0 bases; junction bases not matched to a gene: 7. Germline V gives CDR1 LNHNV, CDR2 YYDKDF (reference sequence). DNA of the CDR3: TGTGCCACCAGCAGGACAGGGACGACAGCTAACTATGGCTACACCTTC. Its translation: CATSRTGTTANYGYTF.

This clone was counted a single time. This chain links TRBV7-2 with TRBJ1-2, with D possibly matching TRBD1 (5 bases). Germline CDR1 and CDR2: SGHTA and FQGNSA. The CDR3 length is 15 residues. V was cut by 1 base and J by 2 bases, with 11 bases left in between. CDR3 DNA: TGTGCCAGCAGCTTAGAGGCCAGGGTAAACTATGGCTACACCTTC. Amino acid sequence: CASSLEARVNYGYTF.

The gene calls are TRBV19 and TRBJ2-7; the D is unclear. V was shortened by 1 base and J by 5 bases, with 9 bases between the two germline ends. This CDR3 comprises 13 residues. Germline V gene lookup returns CDR1 LNHDA and CDR2 SQIVND (reference sequence). CDR3: CASSIAGVHEQYF. The CDR3 DNA is TGTGCCAGTAGTATAGCCGGTGTCCACGAGCAGTACTTC.

V gene TRBV24-1 combines with J gene TRBJ1-2; TRBD1 aligns across 7 bases. This CDR3 contains 15 residues. Germline V gene sequence: CDR1 KGHDR, CDR2 SFDVKD. The V and J ends lost 4 bases and 2 bases, in that order; junction bases with no gene match: 6. The CDR3 region has the DNA TGTGCCACCAGTGACAACAGGGGTACCAACTATGGCTACACCTTC. This translates into CATSDNRGTNYGYTF.